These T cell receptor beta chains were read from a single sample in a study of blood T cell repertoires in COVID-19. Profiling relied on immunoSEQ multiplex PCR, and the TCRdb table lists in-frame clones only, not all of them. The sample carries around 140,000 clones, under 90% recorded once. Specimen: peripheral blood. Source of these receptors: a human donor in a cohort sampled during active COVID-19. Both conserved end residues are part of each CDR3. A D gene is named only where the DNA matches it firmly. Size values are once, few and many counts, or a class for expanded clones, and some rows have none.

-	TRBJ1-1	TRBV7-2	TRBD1	CASSSSAGTGVAEAFF	TGTGCCAGCAGCTCGAGTGCCGGGACAGGGGTGGCTGAAGCTTTCTTT
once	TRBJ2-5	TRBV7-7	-	CASSPDWGNEETQYF	TGTGCCAGCAGCCCAGATTGGGGCAACGAAGAGACCCAGTACTTC
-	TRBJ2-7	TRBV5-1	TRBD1	CASSGTGGGYEQYF	TGCGCCAGCAGCGGTACAGGGGGCGGGTACGAGCAGTACTTC
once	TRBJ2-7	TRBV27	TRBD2	CASSSRKLAGEVGVYEQYF	TGTGCCAGCAGTTCTCGGAAGCTAGCGGGAGAAGTGGGGGTCTACGAGCAGTACTTC
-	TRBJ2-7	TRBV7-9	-	CASSPRREAYEQYF	TGTGCCAGCAGCCCTCGGAGGGAGGCTTACGAGCAGTACTTC
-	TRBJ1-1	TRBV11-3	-	CASSFSGNTEAFF	TGTGCCAGCAGCTTCTCGGGAAACACTGAAGCTTTCTTT
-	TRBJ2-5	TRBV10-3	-	CAISESIRSEETQYF	TGTGCCATCAGTGAGTCGATTAGAAGTGAAGAGACCCAGTACTTC
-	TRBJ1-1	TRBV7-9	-	CASSLDSNTEAFF	TGTGCCAGCAGCTTGGACAGTAACACTGAAGCTTTCTTT
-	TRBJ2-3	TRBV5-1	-	CASSLGSIARIDTSTDTQYF	TGCGCCAGCAGCTTGGGCAGCATCGCGCGGATCGATACTAGCACAGATACGCAGTATTTT
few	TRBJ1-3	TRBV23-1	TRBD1	CASSPRDRGRPFSGNTIYF	TGCGCCAGCAGTCCCCGGGACAGGGGCCGACCGTTCTCTGGAAACACCATATATTTT
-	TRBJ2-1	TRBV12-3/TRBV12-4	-	CASGNSVNEQFF	TGTGCCAGCGGGAATAGCGTTAATGAGCAGTTCTTC
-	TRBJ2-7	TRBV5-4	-	CASSPFSYEQYF	TGTGCCAGCAGCCCTTTTTCCTACGAGCAGTACTTC
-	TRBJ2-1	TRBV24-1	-	CATSDPISATVNEQFF	TGTGCCACCAGTGACCCCATCTCCGCGACTGTCAATGAGCAGTTCTTC
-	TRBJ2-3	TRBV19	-	CATRDWRSTTDTQYF	TGTGCCACCCGGGACTGGAGGAGTACCACAGATACGCAGTATTTT
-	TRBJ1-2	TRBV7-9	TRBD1	CASSLNPGQLYGYTF	TGTGCCAGCAGCTTGAATCCGGGACAGCTCTATGGCTACACCTTC
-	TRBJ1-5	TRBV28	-	CASTEGTHGQPQHF	TGTGCCAGCACGGAGGGGACCCACGGACAGCCCCAGCATTTT
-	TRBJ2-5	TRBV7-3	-	CASSLNREETQYF	TGTGCCAGCAGCTTAAACAGGGAAGAGACCCAGTACTTC
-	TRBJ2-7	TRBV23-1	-	CASSQIGHHLPYEQYF	TGCGCCAGCAGTCAAATAGGACACCACTTACCCTACGAGCAGTACTTC
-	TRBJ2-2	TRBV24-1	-	CATSDSTPSRPGELFF	TGTGCCACCAGTGATTCCACACCTAGTAGGCCCGGGGAGCTGTTTTTT
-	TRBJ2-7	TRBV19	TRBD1	CASSTGTGSREQYF	TGTGCCAGTAGTACCGGGACAGGGAGTCGCGAGCAGTACTTC
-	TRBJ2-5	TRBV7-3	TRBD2	CASSLTSSGRQETQYF	TGTGCCAGCAGCTTAACTAGTAGCGGGAGACAAGAGACCCAGTACTTC
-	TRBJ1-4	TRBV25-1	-	CASSDGGKGEKLFF	TGTGCCAGCAGTGACGGGGGGAAGGGGGAAAAACTGTTTTTT
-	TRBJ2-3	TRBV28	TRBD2	CASSPIDRAGGFQYF	TGTGCCAGCAGTCCCATTGACCGAGCGGGAGGGTTTCAGTATTTT
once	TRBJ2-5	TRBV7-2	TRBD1	CASSQGAQETQYF	TGTGCCAGCAGCCAGGGGGCCCAAGAGACCCAGTACTTC
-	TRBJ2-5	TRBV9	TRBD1	CASSKRDRIQETQYF	TGTGCCAGCAGCAAAAGGGACAGAATACAAGAGACCCAGTACTTC
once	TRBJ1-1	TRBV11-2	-	CASSRSFEAFF	TGTGCCAGCAGCCGGTCCTTTGAAGCTTTCTTT
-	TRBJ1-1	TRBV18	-	CASSPQGSGANTEAFF	TGTGCCAGCTCACCGCAGGGGAGCGGGGCGAACACTGAAGCTTTCTTT
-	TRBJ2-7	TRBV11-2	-	CASSLDYGSYEQYF	TGTGCCAGCAGCTTAGATTACGGTTCCTACGAGCAGTACTTC
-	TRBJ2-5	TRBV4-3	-	CASSQDARGGIMKTQYF	TGCGCCAGCAGCCAAGATGCCCGAGGGGGAATTATGAAGACCCAGTACTTC
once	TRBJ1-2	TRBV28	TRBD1	CASRPQGGYYGYTF	TGTGCCAGCAGACCACAGGGGGGGTACTATGGCTACACCTTC
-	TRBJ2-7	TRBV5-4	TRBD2	CASSATSGSYEQYF	TGTGCCAGCAGCGCGACTAGCGGCTCCTACGAGCAGTACTTC
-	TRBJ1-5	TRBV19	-	CASRSPRGSQPQHF	TGTGCCAGTAGATCCCCGCGGGGGAGTCAGCCCCAGCATTTT
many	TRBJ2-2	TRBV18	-	CASSEQDSAGELFF	TGTGCCAGCTCAGAGCAGGATTCCGCCGGGGAGCTGTTTTTT
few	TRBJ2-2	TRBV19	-	CASMILQGNTGELFF	TGTGCCAGTATGATCCTACAGGGGAACACCGGGGAGCTGTTTTTT
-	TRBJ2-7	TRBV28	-	CASRESRGREQYF	TGTGCCAGCAGGGAAAGCAGGGGGAGGGAGCAGTACTTC
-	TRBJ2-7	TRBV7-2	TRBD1	CASSLAWAGGEQYF	TGTGCCAGCAGCTTAGCGTGGGCAGGGGGCGAGCAGTACTTC